This paragraph reports one T cell receptor (beta chain). Its specificity is unknown. The data derive from a study of cytomegalovirus exposure and HLA in healthy donors. Study-wide results and caveats: Previously analyzed data showed that most TCR beta V segments were productive at a frequency of about 87% or about 30%. Confirmation was obtained in vitro that a few CMV-associated chains are specific for CMV antigens. Researchers counted around 170 TCR beta chains as cytomegalovirus-associated. A later analysis found TCR association rates differed by HLA locus, highest for DRB1 and lowest for HLA-C.

60 Vbeta and 13 Jbeta primers were used in PCR. Only in-frame clones appear in the TCRdb table, and some are missing; sequencing was by immunoSEQ multiplex PCR. The table shows about 120,000 clones, with roughly four fifths occurring only once. Sample: PBMCs. This TCR derives from a woman between 40 and 55 years old in good health and CMV-seropositive.

The CDR3 sequence is CASCLGAGDTQYF. DNA of the CDR3: TGTGCCAGCTGTTTAGGGGCTGGAGATACGCAGTATTTT. The chain combines TRBV6-1 with TRBJ2-3, with TRBD1 as a possible D gene (5 bases). CDR3 length: 13 residues. The germline V and J ends were trimmed by 8 bases and 5 bases, with 14 bases remaining between them. Germline V gene lookup returns CDR1 MNHNS and CDR2 SASEGT.